A selection of T cell receptor beta chains follows, all from one sample in a study of T cells in localized non-small cell lung cancer. Libraries were prepared by immunoSEQ multiplex PCR; TCRdb keeps only in-frame clonotypes and omits some of them. Of about 830 clones in the sample, less than 35% were seen once. Source: normal lung tissue next to the tumor, taken before any cancer treatment. The receptors stem from a woman between 35 and 75 years old with stage I squamous cell lung carcinoma. Both conserved end residues are part of each CDR3. The D gene is left open where the match is weak. Some rows have no size entry. The others give once, few or many, or a class for an expanded clone.

TRBV6-8	-	TRBJ2-2	-	CASSYRRNTGELFF	TGTGCCAGCAGTTACAGGCGGAACACCGGGGAGCTGTTTTTT
TRBV19	TRBD1	TRBJ1-6	-	CASSTGQLGSPLHF	TGTGCCAGTAGTACGGGACAGCTTGGTTCACCCCTCCACTTT
TRBV18	-	TRBJ2-7	few	CASSPPGQKGYEQYF	TGTGCCAGCTCACCACCTGGACAGAAAGGTTACGAGCAGTACTTC
TRBV6-8	-	TRBJ1-6	-	CASSYRWGSPLHF	TGTGCCAGCAGTTACCGCTGGGGATCACCCCTCCACTTT
TRBV30	-	TRBJ1-6	-	CAGGTSSGDNSPLHF	TGTGCCGGGGGGACCTCGAGCGGCGATAATTCACCCCTCCACTTT
TRBV19	TRBD1	TRBJ1-5	once	CASSSFSQGAGNQPQHF	TGTGCCAGTAGTAGCTTCTCCCAGGGGGCTGGAAATCAGCCCCAGCATTTT
TRBV19	-	TRBJ2-7	-	CASSLTITGEQYF	TGTGCCAGTAGCCTCACTATCACGGGCGAGCAGTACTTC
TRBV30	TRBD1	TRBJ2-1	-	CAWSRGTGDEQFF	TGTGCCTGGAGTAGGGGGACAGGGGACGAGCAGTTCTTC
TRBV5-1	-	TRBJ2-7	-	CASSLDVSGGMVREQYF	TGCGCCAGCAGCTTGGATGTTTCTGGGGGGATGGTGCGGGAGCAGTACTTC
TRBV6-8	-	TRBJ2-7	large	CASSLSIYEQYF	TGTGCCAGCAGCTTATCAATTTACGAGCAGTACTTC
TRBV6-8	-	TRBJ1-2	large	CASSPDTGPYGYTF	TGTGCCAGCAGTCCAGACACAGGGCCCTATGGCTACACCTTC